This T cell receptor (beta chain) appears in the sequencing data of a study of blood T cell repertoires in COVID-19. Some clones are missing from TCRdb's copy, which holds only in-frame ones; the method was immunoSEQ multiplex PCR. The table shows about 150,000 clones, with 79% occurring only once. The CDR3 contains 17 residues. V was clipped by 4 bases and J by 0 bases; unmatched bases: 9. The germline CDR1 and CDR2 sequences are MDHEN and SYDVKM. The receptor was isolated from a woman aged 70-85 years in a cohort exposed to, infected with or recovered from COVID-19 (not recorded which). Sequences were obtained from PBMCs or T cells enriched from blood (not recorded which). This sequence joins TRBV28 and TRBJ1-3; 7 positions agree with TRBD1. This chain's CDR3 is CASSSPRDSSSGNTIYF. The DNA of the CDR3 is TGTGCCAGCAGTTCCCCACGGGACAGCTCCTCTGGAAACACCATATATTTT.